A single sample gave rise to the 31 T cell receptor beta chains below, sequenced in a study of blood T cells in healthy people across ages. The second PCR ran roughly 7 to 12 cycles with a sample-barcoded 5' primer and J-beta primers. MiXCR, applied by TCRdb to the 5' RACE reads, yields one record per CDR3 protein. The sample lists around 1,600,000 distinct CDR3 sequences; approximately 43% were seen once. The sequenced material came from blood. The receptors were gathered from a woman under 30 in good health.

There are a few counts of this clonotype. The chain has TRBV12-3 or TRBV12-4 and TRBJ2-7; D is possibly TRBD1 (7 bases). The CDR3 spans 16 residues. V shed 7 bases and J shed 1 base, with 20 bases lying between them. The CDR3 DNA follows: TGTGCCAGCACCTCGGCGGGGACAGTATTTTCCTACGAGCAGTACTTC. It is translated as CASTSAGTVFSYEQYF.

The chain couples TRBV6-5 to TRBJ1-1; 7 nucleotides align to TRBD1. The V segment lost 5 bases and the J segment 3 bases; nucleotides outside the gene matches: 9. Germline V CDR1 and CDR2: MNHEY, SVGAGI. The CDR3 contains 15 residues. In DNA form, the CDR3 reads TGTGCCAGCAGTCAGGACAGGTCATGGTACACTGAAGCTTTCTTT. Its translation is CASSQDRSWYTEAFF.

Points on this clonotype: Compared with germline, one end of the junction differs, possibly owing to a read error. This chain joins TRBV2 and TRBJ2-6; 7 positions match TRBD1. The CDR3 is 15 residues long. Germline CDR1 and CDR2: SNHLY and FYNNEI. The CDR3 protein is CASRKGADGANVLIF. DNA of the CDR3: TGTGCCAGCAGGAAGGGGGCGGATGGGGCCAACGTCCTGATTTTC.

This clonotype was counted between two and nine times. The chain has TRBV4-3 and TRBJ2-4; the match to TRBD2 covers 7 bases. The length of the CDR3 is 16 residues. The ends lost 1 base at V and 5 bases at J; junction bases unmatched: 8. CDR1 is LGHNA, CDR2 YSLEER, per germline. CDR3 DNA sequence: TGCGCCAGCAGCCAAGTCGTTAGCGGGCCTGAAAACATTCAGTACTTC. Encoded protein: CASSQVVSGPENIQYF.

This clonotype is a singleton in its sample. This chain links TRBV6-1 with TRBJ2-3, with D perhaps matching TRBD1 (5 bases). The CDR3 spans 14 residues. Trimming cost V 0 bases and J 9 bases, with 13 bases left between them. Germline lookup yields CDR1 MNHNS and CDR2 SASEGT. CDR3 bases: TGTGCCAGCAGTGAAGCCCAGGGTCCCCGGACGCAGTATTTT. Translation: CASSEAQGPRTQYF.

The rearrangement uses TRBV14 and TRBJ2-1; D is perhaps TRBD2 (5 bases). The CDR3 covers 13 residues. Trimming shortened V by 4 bases and J by 7 bases, and 11 bases separated the two germline ends. In germline, CDR1 is SGHDN, CDR2 FVKESK. CDR3 loop: CASSPGILNEQFF. CDR3 nucleotide sequence: TGTGCCAGCAGCCCCGGGATCCTGAATGAGCAGTTCTTC.

This clonotype came up once. V is TRBV9 and J is TRBJ1-1; TRBD1 might be the D (5 bases). The V end lost 1 base, the J end lost 7 bases, and 14 bases lay between the germline ends. The CDR3 covers 14 residues. Germline V gives CDR1 SGDLS, CDR2 YYNGEE. CDR3 region: CASSVSGGNSEAFF. The DNA of the CDR3 is TGTGCCAGCAGCGTATCGGGGGGAAATAGTGAAGCTTTCTTT. Complete variable domain (other parts from reference TRBV9 and TRBJ1-1): DSGVTQTPKHLITATGQRVTLRCSPRSGDLSVYWYQQSLDQGLQFLIQYYNGEERAKGNILERFSAQQFPDLHSELNLSSLELGDSALYFCASSVSGGNSEAFFGQGTRLTVV.

The V and J genes are TRBV27 and TRBJ2-1; TRBD1 is a possible D gene (6 bases). V lost 6 bases to trimming and J lost 8 bases, with 14 bases between them. Germline V gives CDR1 MNHEY, CDR2 SMNVEV (reference sequence). The CDR3 loop spans 13 amino acids. The CDR3, as DNA: TGTGCCAGCAGAAAACAGGGATCCGATGAGCAGTTCTTC. Protein: CASRKQGSDEQFF.

The rearrangement joins TRBV6-5 to TRBJ2-7; unclear D gene. The better agreement between TRBJ2-5 and the DNA end casts doubt on the J call. CDR3 length: 13 residues. Germline-derived CDR1 and CDR2 are MNHEY and SVGAGI. CDR3 in DNA: TGTGCCAGCAGTTACTCTGCCAGCGAGACCCAGTACTTC. This encodes CASSYSASETQYF.

In its sample, this clonotype was seen many times. The chain combines TRBV28 with TRBJ2-5, with no clear D. TRBJ2-7 explains the end of the DNA better; the J call may be wrong. The CDR3 has 12 residues. CDR1 is MDHEN and CDR2 is SYDVKM in the germline V gene. CDR3 residues: CASSLRPDEQYF. CDR3 in DNA: TGTGCCAGCAGTTTAAGGCCTGACGAGCAGTACTTC.

This clonotype turned up a few times. This chain links TRBV6-5 with TRBJ2-6; possibly TRBD2 for D (6 bases). Germline CDR1 MNHEY, CDR2 SVGAGI. The germline V and J ends were trimmed by 0 bases and 0 bases, with 9 bases remaining between them. This CDR3 spans 17 amino acids. CDR3 in DNA: TGTGCCAGCAGTTACTCGGACGGGAGCTCTGGGGCCAACGTCCTGACTTTC. This codes for CASSYSDGSSGANVLTF.

The rearrangement links TRBV7-2 to TRBJ1-2, with D unresolved. There are 12 residues in the CDR3. Germline CDR1 SGHTA, CDR2 FQGNSA. Trimming pared 8 bases from V and 3 bases from J, leaving 10 bases between. This CDR3 reads CASGLGDYGYTF. DNA for the CDR3: TGTGCCAGCGGTCTGGGAGACTATGGCTACACCTTC.

The chain combines TRBV7-9 with TRBJ1-1; D remains unclear. V gave up 0 bases and J gave up 4 bases, with 9 bases separating them. The CDR3 is made up of 14 amino acids. In germline, CDR1 is SEHNR, CDR2 FQNEAQ (reference sequence). The CDR3 DNA is TGTGCCAGCAGCTTAGCGGCAGTTTCCACTGAAGCTTTCTTT. This codes for CASSLAAVSTEAFF.

This chain links TRBV27 with TRBJ2-5; 7 bases map to TRBD1. The CDR3 is 16 residues long. Losses at the gene ends were 0 bases for V and 5 bases for J; bases not matched to a gene: 9. Germline V gene sequence: CDR1 MNHEY, CDR2 SMNVEV (reference sequence). CDR3 sequence (DNA): TGTGCCAGCAGTTTATCCAGGGGGACAGCCGGCGAGACCCAGTACTTC. Its translation is CASSLSRGTAGETQYF.

This clonotype has only a few counts. The genes are TRBV6-5 and TRBJ1-1; perhaps TRBD1 as D (6 bases). Trimming cost V 2 bases and J 6 bases, with 13 bases left between them. Germline CDR1 MNHEY, CDR2 SVGAGI. The CDR3 is 14 amino acids. The CDR3 here is CASSYLGGHPEAFF. The CDR3 DNA reads TGTGCCAGCAGTTACCTCGGGGGACACCCTGAAGCTTTCTTT.

The rearrangement joins TRBV15 to TRBJ1-2; possibly TRBD1 for D (5 bases). This CDR3 spans 13 amino acids. V lost 5 bases and J lost 6, with 13 bases in between. CDR1 and CDR2 from the germline V gene are LNHNV and YYDKDF (reference sequence). The CDR3: CATSPGVTDGYTF. The CDR3 DNA sequence: TGTGCCACCAGCCCGGGGGTGACGGATGGCTACACCTTC.

This clonotype was seen more than once but under ten times. V gene TRBV10-3 combines with J gene TRBJ2-7, with D possibly being TRBD1 (6 bases). V was trimmed by 2 bases and J by 0 bases, leaving 14 bases between them. CDR1 is ENHRY and CDR2 is SYGVKD in the germline V gene. The CDR3 is 16 residues long. The CDR3 here is CAISEGLPGVSYEQYF. Here the CDR3 DNA reads TGTGCCATCAGTGAGGGACTTCCAGGGGTCTCCTACGAGCAGTACTTC.

This rearrangement joins TRBV12-3 or TRBV12-4 to TRBJ2-3; D possibly corresponds to TRBD2 (6 bases). The length of the CDR3 is 16 residues. V was pared by 6 bases and J by 4 bases, with 20 bases between. The CDR3 DNA follows: TGTGCCAGCAGCCGCGGGGTTATAGCGAAGGCAGATACGCAGTATTTT. Translating gives CASSRGVIAKADTQYF.

The V gene is TRBV6-5, the J gene TRBJ1-5; unclear D gene. Germline CDR1 is MNHEY and CDR2 is SVGAGI. V shed 6 bases and J shed 5 bases, with 11 bases lying between them. The CDR3 runs to 13 residues. The CDR3 loop is CASRYTFDQPQHF. In DNA, the CDR3 is TGTGCCAGCAGGTACACCTTTGATCAGCCCCAGCATTTT.

This clonotype was detected once. Germline is not matched at one junction end, which may reflect a read error. The chain has TRBV7-2 and TRBJ2-3; 12 bases agree with TRBD2. The V gene's germline CDR1 is SGHTA and CDR2 FQGNSA. The CDR3 is made up of 18 amino acids. The CDR3 sequence is CTSSFGLAGLSSTDAQYF. The CDR3 bases are TGTACCAGCAGCTTCGGACTAGCGGGGCTCTCTAGCACAGATGCGCAGTATTTT.

This clonotype has just a few counts. This rearrangement joins TRBV6-2 or TRBV6-3 to TRBJ2-1; D is ambiguous. V was cut by 7 bases and J by 9 bases, with 13 bases left in between. Germline-derived CDR1 and CDR2 are MNHEY and SVGEGT. This CDR3 contains 12 residues. The CDR3, as DNA: TGTGCCAGCAAGGATCTATTGGGTGAGCAGTTCTTC. It yields the protein CASKDLLGEQFF.

This chain links TRBV20-1 with TRBJ2-3; D uncertain. Trimming stripped 0 bases from V and 2 bases from J, with 6 bases between. Germline CDR1 is DFQATT and CDR2 is SNEGSKA (reference sequence). This CDR3 is built from 13 residues. As DNA, the CDR3 is TGCAGTGCTAGAGATTCGGACACAGATACGCAGTATTTT. Its protein is CSARDSDTDTQYF.

The chain recombines TRBV7-9 with TRBJ2-3; possibly TRBD2 for D (5 bases). V lost 7 bases to trimming and J lost 6 bases, with 11 bases between them. Germline CDR1 is SEHNR and CDR2 is FQNEAQ (reference sequence). The CDR3 extends over 12 amino acids. The CDR3 DNA reads as TGTGCCAGCACGAGCAGGAGGGATACGCAGTATTTT. Encoded protein: CASTSRRDTQYF.

This clonotype was recorded a few times. This chain joins TRBV25-1 and TRBJ2-3, with no clear D. Germline assignment: CDR1 MGHDK and CDR2 SYGVNS. The CDR3 contains 15 residues. Trimming stripped 4 bases from V and 5 bases from J, with 16 bases between. The CDR3 reads CASSGATRIQDTQYF. The CDR3 DNA reads as TGTGCCAGCAGTGGGGCGACCCGGATTCAAGATACGCAGTATTTT.

This clonotype occurred once. The chain combines TRBV7-2 with TRBJ2-5; TRBD2 agrees at 8 bases. The CDR3 sequence is 16 residues long. Germline trimming cut 1 base from V and 0 bases from J; bases unmatched to any gene: 4. The germline gives CDR1 SGHTA, CDR2 FQGNSA. CDR3: CASSLGVAGYQETQYF. The CDR3 coding sequence is TGTGCCAGCAGCTTAGGGGTAGCGGGGTACCAAGAGACCCAGTACTTC.

This clonotype was counted only a few times. Its ends do not fully match the called genes, so a read error is possible. The rearrangement links TRBV7-7 to TRBJ2-4; D may be TRBD2 (6 bases). The end of the DNA aligns better with TRBJ2-7, so the J call may be wrong. This CDR3 has 12 amino acids. CDR1 and CDR2 from the germline V gene are SSHAT and FNYEAQ (reference sequence). CDR3 DNA: TGTGCTAGCAGCTTACCTAGCGTCGAGCAGTACTTC. Protein sequence: CASSLPSVEQYF.

There are a few counts of this clonotype. This chain uses TRBV4-3 with TRBJ2-7; the D gene is possibly TRBD1 (5 bases). There are 15 residues in the CDR3. Trimming took 0 bases from V and 2 from J, leaving 11 bases between them. Germline V lookup: CDR1 LGHNA, CDR2 YSLEER. The CDR3 region has the DNA TGCGCCAGCAGCCAAGATCTGGGCAGGGCCTACGAGCAGTACTTC. Its protein product is CASSQDLGRAYEQYF.

J is TRBJ2-1 and V is TRBV9; D gene ambiguous. This CDR3 has 13 residues. V dropped 0 bases and J dropped 6 bases, with 7 bases sitting between them. Germline lookup yields CDR1 SGDLS and CDR2 YYNGEE. The CDR3 sequence is CASSVVLGNEQFF. The CDR3 nucleotides are TGTGCCAGCAGCGTAGTTCTTGGCAATGAGCAGTTCTTC.

This clonotype occurred a few times. The chain combines TRBV4-1 with TRBJ2-5; D not resolved. The CDR3 loop spans 13 amino acids. The V end was cut by 3 bases, the J end by 4 bases, with 9 bases between. CDR1 is MGHRA and CDR2 is YSYEKL in the germline V gene. Here the CDR3 reads CASSHWTLETQYF. The CDR3 bases are TGCGCCAGCAGCCACTGGACCCTAGAGACCCAGTACTTC.

The chain uses TRBV20-1 and TRBJ1-2; D gene ambiguous. The V end lost 2 bases, the J end lost 3 bases, and 7 bases lay between the germline ends. The CDR3 length is 12 residues. Germline lookup yields CDR1 DFQATT and CDR2 SNEGSKA (reference sequence). The DNA of the CDR3 is TGCAGTGCTAGAATGGGCTACTATGGCTACACCTTC. Its translation: CSARMGYYGYTF.

A note on this clonotype: The junction shows a germline mismatch at one end, possibly a read error. The chain uses TRBV7-2 and TRBJ2-5; D is perhaps TRBD1 (6 bases). CDR3 size: 14 residues. Germline V lookup: CDR1 SGHTA, CDR2 FQGNSA. The CDR3 protein is CASNLGGRQETQYF. The CDR3 DNA sequence: TGTGCCAGCAACTTAGGGGGACGGCAAGAGACCCAGTACTTC. Using reference TRBV7-2 and TRBJ2-5 for the parts outside the CDR3, the full variable domain is GAGVSQSPSNKVTEKGKDVELRCDPISGHTALYWYRQSLGQGLEFLIYFQGNSAPDKSGLPSDRFSAERTGGSVSTLTIQRTQQEDSAVYLCASNLGGRQETQYFGPGTRLLVL.